This T cell receptor (beta chain) stems from a study of shared clonotypes between healthy human individuals (dated by TCRdb to about 2020). At the level of the whole study: The cohort comprised a couple of women and a few men aged 18 to 49 years. For each donor, CD4 naive and CD4 memory were each given three plates, CD8 naive was given two plates, and CD8 memory was given one plate. To estimate repertoire size and how much clonotype sharing occurs between individuals, the study deeply sequenced the blood TCR repertoires of several healthy adults. To increase sequencing depth and limit assay-specific biases, different laboratories used diverse techniques to prepare libraries and sequence TCR repertoires. Leukapheresis yielded between about 0.85 and 10 billion PBMCs per donor. Broad study findings and their caveats: Based on pairwise subsampling, the degree of clonotype sharing among donors was expected to be affected by sequencing depth. Only blood was sampled, and tissue TCR repertoires likely differ from those in blood. Naive subsets generally had larger estimated clonotype richness than memory subsets. Because the study included a small number of donors, the genetic and exposure-history diversity represented was limited. Across a few donors, roughly 5.1% of naive CD4, roughly 3.4% of naive CD8, roughly 2.3% of memory CD4, and approximately 0.4% of memory CD8 clonotypes were shared. Compared with non-shared clonotypes, clonotypes shared by all four sorted-subset donors had higher generation probabilities. Incomplete sequencing was indicated by rarefaction of sorted-subset datasets, despite the large sequencing depth.

Using the deep immunoSEQ assay, TCR CDR3 regions were amplified from genomic DNA by multiplex PCR. Extracted genomic DNA from each cell subset was distributed evenly across all wells of several immunoSEQ 96-well plates, and each plate was treated as a replicate. For sorted subsets, about 0.2 ug genomic DNA, equal to about 30,000 T cell genomes, was loaded into each replicate PCR. Purified libraries were quantified with a Qubit 3.0 fluorometer, sized on a Bioanalyzer 2100, and re-quantified with the KAPA Library Quantification kit. A separate single-read 150-cycle Illumina NextSeq 550 flow cell was used to sequence each immunoSEQ 96-well plate. The authors processed their data as follows. Because only junctional sequences without quality scores were contained in the immunoSEQ output, filtering matching that applied to full-length reads could not be performed. To assign V/J genes and CDR3, sequences were annotated using PyIR, a Python wrapper for IgBLAST v1.9, with IMGT germline references. Reads were filtered out if the reads had weak V/J assignments (E-value above 1e-6), no CDR3, stop codons, out-of-frame junctions, or ambiguous translated residues. V3J clonotypes were defined by identical inferred V gene, J gene, and CDR3 amino acid sequence. To compute the percentage overlap between repertoires, the number of shared unique clonotypes was divided by the size of the smaller repertoire. RTK rarefaction, the Chao1 estimator, and Recon v2.1 estimates of unobserved clonotypes were used to assess repertoire richness. Generation probabilities for all TCRbeta clonotypes obtained by the gDNA method from a few donors were computed using OLGA. Sourced from immuneACCESS, this table was stored by TCRdb with only in-frame sequences that have V and J called. A share of the clones is absent; for the studies checked, an unresolved V gene accounts for under half, and the remainder has no known explanation. V and J calls and clone size are given by that table; D and trimming were obtained from the DNA. Across this sample there are about a million clones, with 60% to 80% seen only once. Of the sample, roughly 0.9% falls within the top ten clones.

The V end gives up 8 bases and the J end 2 bases, leaving 7 bases in the junction not matched to a gene. The CDR3 goes from the cysteine to the phenylalanine over 15 residues. Here the CDR3 DNA is all that survives: 45 bases in frame from base 1. The germline V gene encodes CDR1 LNHDA and CDR2 SQIVND (reference sequence). In this sample, this clone turned up a few times. No antigen is known for it. Per-base qualities were not stored, and no clone one base away is much larger. The donors were healthy, HIV-negative adults who had no recently reported acute infections or vaccinations. All donors were Caucasian adults living in Nashville, Tennessee, USA. CD4+ T cells were enriched through magnetic negative selection, after which naive cells were positively selected on CD45RA and the remaining negative fraction served as the memory subset. Blood was collected by leukapheresis, and PBMCs were isolated by Ficoll-Histopaque density gradient centrifugation and then cryopreserved in liquid nitrogen vapor phase. Analytical flow cytometry was used to check the purity and quantity of each magnetically sorted T cell population. Genomic DNA was isolated from every sorted fraction and measured by UV absorbance on a Nanodrop 2000c.

The specimen was memory CD4+ T cells from PBMCs. Sample cell subset or site, as interpreted from the label and publication: CD45RA-negative fraction. The chain is encoded by TRBV19 joined to TRBJ1-3; 9 central bases correspond to TRBD1. The sequence was obtained from a young man in good health. Some clones in this sample may be carry-over from other donors' samples. Read as DNA, the sequence is TGTGCCAGTTCCCTTCGACAGGGGGCTGGAAACACCATATATTTT. This encodes CASSLRQGAGNTIYF. The full variable domain, with segments outside the CDR3 supplied by the reference TRBV19 and TRBJ1-3 proteins, appears as DGGITQSPKYLFRKEGQNVTLSCEQNLNHDAMYWYRQDPGQGLRLIYYSQIVNDFQKGDIAEGYSVSREKKESFPLTVTSAQKNPTAFYLCASSLRQGAGNTIYFGEGSWLTVV.